The TCR beta chain under discussion was sequenced for a study of Ad26.COV2.S vaccination and SARS-CoV-2 variants. Data came from immunoSEQ multiplex PCR; TCRdb stores just in-frame clones and leaves some out. The table records about 330,000 clones, roughly 90% of them present only once. The treatment: about 20 received Ad26.COV2.S at low or high dose, single or two shots; 5 received placebo; per-sample allocation not given. Material that was analyzed had been drawn on day 63 after the first vaccine or placebo injection. V trimming: 5 bases; J trimming: 0 bases; junction bases outside the gene matches: 9. The CDR3 covers 16 residues. Germline CDR1 reads SGHVS; CDR2 reads FNYEAQ.

The gene calls are TRBV7-6 and TRBJ2-5, with 7 bases fitting TRBD2. The receptor's source is a person aged 18-60 years who received the Ad26.COV2.S COVID-19 vaccine or a placebo. The sample in question was peripheral blood, obtained in a trial of Ad26.COV2.S vaccine versus placebo. This chain's CDR3 is CASSPMIGGYQETQYF. The CDR3, as DNA: TGTGCCAGCAGCCCCATGATCGGGGGGTACCAAGAGACCCAGTACTTC.